This TCR beta chain was identified in a study of quantifying T cell responses using KT2 cells. Study in general: Reverse transcription used primers in the TCR alpha and beta constant regions. Under optimum conditions, T4 ligation efficiency was estimated at more than 9.5%.

This clonotype was picked up a small number of times. KT2, a clone with a known TCR, was spiked into unfractionated PBMC. KT2 cells were mixed with fixed PBMC numbers at varying ratios. Per germline, CDR1 LGHDT and CDR2 YNNKEL (reference sequence). The CDR3 is 16 amino acids. Between the trimmed V and J ends, which lost 0 bases and 6 bases, there was a span of 17 bases. The cDNA 3' end received a ligated oligonucleotide with a UMI. An equimolar mix of RC1.1 and RC1.2 primed the beta chain across TRBC1 and TRBC2. TCRdb re-called the UMI-ligation and nested PCR reads with MiXCR, one entry per CDR3 protein. The profile covers fewer than 40,000 distinct CDR3 sequences, with under 7.5% appearing a single time and about 15% taken by the ten largest.

The origin of this receptor is a human donor. Sequencing was carried out using PBMCs spiked with cells of the T cell clone KT2. This sequence joins TRBV3-1 and TRBJ1-2; weak D call: TRBD1 (5 bases). CDR3 amino acids: CASSQDLRVEVDGYTF. The CDR3 DNA reads as TGTGCCAGCAGCCAAGATCTCAGGGTAGAAGTTGATGGCTACACCTTC.